One and the same sample provided the 15 T cell receptor beta chains below, sequenced in a study of cytomegalovirus exposure and HLA in healthy donors. Using immunoSEQ multiplex PCR, the repertoire was profiled, and TCRdb retains in-frame clones only, with some absent. Here the sample spans fewer than 200,000 clones, approximately 86% being singletons. Sequenced input: PBMCs. The receptors were sampled from a man between 18 and 29 years old in good health and CMV-seropositive.

The V and J genes are TRBV19 and TRBJ2-7; TRBD1 matches at 10 bases. This CDR3 is built from 16 residues. The germline CDR1 and CDR2 sequences are LNHDA and SQIVND (reference sequence). V was pared by 6 bases and J by 5 bases, with 13 bases of the junction left unmatched. The CDR3 DNA follows: TGTGCCAGTAGAAAACCCTGGACAGGGGGTGGGGACGAGCAGTACTTC. Translating gives CASRKPWTGGGDEQYF.

V usage is TRBV5-6 and J usage is TRBJ2-1; 8 nucleotides line up with TRBD2. The CDR3 loop spans 15 amino acids. Germline V lookup: CDR1 SGHDT, CDR2 YYEEEE. The V and J ends lost 2 bases and 4 bases, in that order; junction bases with no gene match: 5. The CDR3 spells CASSLGGGSYNEQFF. Here the CDR3 DNA reads TGTGCCAGCAGCTTAGGCGGGGGGTCGTACAATGAGCAGTTCTTC.

This chain uses TRBV7-6 with TRBJ2-7, with 8 positions matching TRBD1. The CDR3 extends over 14 amino acids. CDR1 is SGHVS, CDR2 FNYEAQ, per germline. With 5 bases clipped from V and 4 bases from J, the junction kept 7 bases outside the gene matches. The DNA of the CDR3 is TGTGCCAGCAGCGCCACCGGGACAGGTTACGAGCAGTACTTC. It encodes CASSATGTGYEQYF.

Only a few counts were recorded for this clone. The rearrangement uses TRBV7-9 and TRBJ1-2; no clear D gene. This CDR3 is built from 17 residues. V shed 7 bases and J shed 0 bases, with 21 bases lying between them. Looked up from germline, CDR1 is SEHNR and CDR2 is FQNEAQ (reference sequence). CDR3 sequence: CASTSQEPGIPNYGYTF. The CDR3, as DNA: TGTGCCAGCACCTCCCAAGAGCCGGGGATCCCTAACTATGGCTACACCTTC. Using reference TRBV7-9 and TRBJ1-2 for the parts outside the CDR3, the full variable domain is DTGVSQNPRHKITKRGQNVTFRCDPISEHNRLYWYRQTLGQGPEFLTYFQNEAQLEKSRLLSDRFSAERPKGSFSTLEIQRTEQGDSAMYLCASTSQEPGIPNYGYTFGSGTRLTVV.

The V and J genes are TRBV5-1 and TRBJ2-2; TRBD1 agrees at 11 bases. Germline loops: CDR1 SGHRS, CDR2 YFSETQ. Unmatched junction bases numbered 5, after V lost 0 bases and J lost 7 bases. This CDR3 region has 16 residues. CDR3 residues: CASSLGGQGAGGELFF. DNA of the CDR3: TGCGCCAGCAGCTTGGGAGGACAGGGGGCTGGCGGGGAGCTGTTTTTT. Using reference TRBV5-1 and TRBJ2-2 for the parts outside the CDR3, the full variable domain is KAGVTQTPRYLIKTRGQQVTLSCSPISGHRSVSWYQQTPGQGLQFLFEYFSETQRNKGNFPGRFSGRQFSNSRSEMNVSTLELGDSALYLCASSLGGQGAGGELFFGEGSRLTVL.

Only one count was recorded for this clone. V usage is TRBV9 and J usage is TRBJ1-5, with 7 bases fitting TRBD1. Germline V gene lookup returns CDR1 SGDLS and CDR2 YYNGEE. The CDR3 contains 15 residues. Trimming cost V 3 bases and J 2 bases; bases outside gene matches: 5. The CDR3 DNA sequence: TGTGCCAGCAGCGCCTCAGGGGGACGCAATCAGCCCCAGCATTTT. It translates to CASSASGGRNQPQHF.

This chain links TRBV19 with TRBJ1-5, with D uncertain. With 2 bases removed from V and 7 bases from J, the gap between germline ends came to 15 bases. The CDR3 has 15 amino acids. Germline lookup yields CDR1 LNHDA and CDR2 SQIVND (reference sequence). The CDR3 nucleotides read TGTGCCAGTAGTATATTTCTTCGGGGAGGCCAGCCCCAGCATTTT. This translates into CASSIFLRGGQPQHF. The full variable domain, with the rest looked up from reference TRBV19 and TRBJ1-5, is DGGITQSPKYLFRKEGQNVTLSCEQNLNHDAMYWYRQDPGQGLRLIYYSQIVNDFQKGDIAEGYSVSREKKESFPLTVTSAQKNPTAFYLCASSIFLRGGQPQHFGDGTRLSIL.

This clone was seen once. The chain combines TRBV4-3 with TRBJ2-1; 7 bases fit TRBD1. CDR1 is LGHNA, CDR2 YSLEER, per germline. This CDR3 is 15 amino acids long. V was clipped by 4 bases and J by 7 bases; unmatched bases: 10. This CDR3 reads CASSRYSGTDNEQFF. The CDR3 DNA sequence: TGCGCCAGCAGCCGTTACTCCGGGACAGATAATGAGCAGTTCTTC.

V usage is TRBV7-9 and J usage is TRBJ1-5; D is unclear. V was shortened by 4 bases and J by 0 bases, with 16 bases between the two germline ends. Germline CDR1 is SEHNR and CDR2 is FQNEAQ (reference sequence). This CDR3 contains 17 residues. CDR3 nucleotides: TGTGCCAGCAGCTGGACTCCCGGAGGGAGTAGCAATCAGCCCCAGCATTTT. Translation gives CASSWTPGGSSNQPQHF.

This chain links TRBV28 with TRBJ1-5; the D gene is possibly TRBD1 (6 bases). The germline V and J ends were trimmed by 8 bases and 3 bases, with 11 bases remaining between them. The CDR3 length is 13 residues. Germline V gene lookup returns CDR1 MDHEN and CDR2 SYDVKM. CDR3 sequence: CASSTGPNQPQHF. The CDR3 nucleotides read TGTGCCAGCTCCACAGGGCCCAATCAGCCCCAGCATTTT.

The chain uses TRBV5-1 and TRBJ2-6; no firm D call. Trimming pared 0 bases from V and 1 base from J, leaving 5 bases between. This CDR3 has 15 residues. Germline V gene lookup returns CDR1 SGHRS and CDR2 YFSETQ. The CDR3 DNA is TGCGCCAGCAGCTTGGGAGTTTCTGGGGCCAACGTCCTGACTTTC. Its translation: CASSLGVSGANVLTF.

The chain joins TRBV27 to TRBJ2-1, with a possible D match to TRBD2 (5 bases). The CDR3 is 11 residues long. Deletions cut 3 bases from V and 13 bases from J, with 10 bases between. Germline values: CDR1 MNHEY, CDR2 SMNVEV (reference sequence). The CDR3 reads CASSFQASQFF. The CDR3 bases are TGTGCCAGCAGTTTTCAGGCTAGCCAGTTCTTC.

This clone was seen once. The J gene is TRBJ1-1, the V gene TRBV7-2; D is ambiguous. CDR3 length: 14 residues. Germline V gene data show CDR1 as SGHTA and CDR2 as FQGNSA. Trimming shortened V by 3 bases and J by 1 base, and 9 bases separated the two germline ends. The CDR3 sequence is CASSLYGANTEAFF. The CDR3 DNA reads TGTGCCAGCAGCTTGTATGGAGCGAACACTGAAGCTTTCTTT.

This clone was observed a few times. The chain uses TRBV5-8 and TRBJ1-2; 8 bases line up with TRBD1. Germline lookup yields CDR1 SGHTS and CDR2 YDEGEE. The CDR3 spans 14 residues. V lost 4 bases, J lost 4 bases, and 6 bases stayed unmatched. CDR3 sequence reads: CASSPGQGGYGYTF. The CDR3 coding sequence is TGTGCCAGCAGCCCCGGACAGGGTGGCTATGGCTACACCTTC.

This clone appeared once. This chain uses TRBV11-2 with TRBJ2-3; 7 positions match TRBD2. V was pared by 8 bases and J by 6 bases, with 8 bases of the junction left unmatched. Per germline, CDR1 SGHAT and CDR2 FQNNGV. This CDR3 comprises 13 residues. CDR3 DNA: TGTGCCAGCCTGCGCTCCGGGGGGGATACGCAGTATTTT. It yields the protein CASLRSGGDTQYF.